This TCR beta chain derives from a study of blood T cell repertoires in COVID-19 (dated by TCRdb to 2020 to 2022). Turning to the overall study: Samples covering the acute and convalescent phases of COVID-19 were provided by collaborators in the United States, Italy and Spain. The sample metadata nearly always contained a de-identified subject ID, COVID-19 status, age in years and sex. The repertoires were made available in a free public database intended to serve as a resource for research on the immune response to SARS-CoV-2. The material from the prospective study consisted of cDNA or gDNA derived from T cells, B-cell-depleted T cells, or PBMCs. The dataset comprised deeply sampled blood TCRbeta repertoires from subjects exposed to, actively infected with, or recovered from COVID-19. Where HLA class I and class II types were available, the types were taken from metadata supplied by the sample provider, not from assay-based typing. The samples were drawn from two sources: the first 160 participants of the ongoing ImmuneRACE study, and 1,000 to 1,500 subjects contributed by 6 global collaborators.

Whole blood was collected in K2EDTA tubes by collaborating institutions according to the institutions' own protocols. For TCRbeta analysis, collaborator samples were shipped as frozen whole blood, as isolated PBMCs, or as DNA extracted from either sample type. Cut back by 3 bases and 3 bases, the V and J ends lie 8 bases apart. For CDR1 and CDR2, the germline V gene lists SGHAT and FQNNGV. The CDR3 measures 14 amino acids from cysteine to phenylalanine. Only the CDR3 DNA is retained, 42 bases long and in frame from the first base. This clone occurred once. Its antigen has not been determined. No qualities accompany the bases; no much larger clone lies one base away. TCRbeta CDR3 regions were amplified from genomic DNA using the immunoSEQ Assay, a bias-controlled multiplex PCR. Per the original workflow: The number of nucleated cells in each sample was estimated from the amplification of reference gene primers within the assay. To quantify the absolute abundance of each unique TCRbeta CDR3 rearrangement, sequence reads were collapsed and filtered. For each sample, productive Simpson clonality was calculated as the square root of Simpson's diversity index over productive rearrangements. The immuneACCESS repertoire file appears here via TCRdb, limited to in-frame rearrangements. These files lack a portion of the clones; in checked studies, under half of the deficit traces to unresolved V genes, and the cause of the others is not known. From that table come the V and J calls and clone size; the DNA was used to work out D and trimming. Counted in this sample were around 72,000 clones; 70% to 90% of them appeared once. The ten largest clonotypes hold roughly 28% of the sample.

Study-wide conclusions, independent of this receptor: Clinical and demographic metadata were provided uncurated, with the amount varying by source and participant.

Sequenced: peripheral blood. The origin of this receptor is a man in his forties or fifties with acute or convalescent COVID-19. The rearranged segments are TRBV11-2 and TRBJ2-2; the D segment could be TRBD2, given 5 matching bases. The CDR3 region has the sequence CASSFVGDTGELFF. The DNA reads TGTGCCAGCAGCTTCGTCGGGGACACCGGGGAGCTGTTTTTT.